This TCR beta chain originates from a study of shared clonotypes between healthy human individuals. The ends lost 6 bases at V and 0 bases at J; junction bases unmatched: 9. Germline assignment: CDR1 SGHRS and CDR2 YFSETQ. The CDR3 totals 15 residues. The table lists this clone with a few counts. Splitting the CD4+ cells yielded a CD45RA+ naive subset and a CD45RA-negative memory subset. Measured with immunoSEQ multiplex PCR; TCRdb has only the in-frame clones, and not every one. Of around 2.5 million clones in the sample, more than 85% were seen once. Sequenced sample: naive CD4+ T cells from PBMCs. The subset was: CD45RA+ positively selected. This TCR derives from a man younger than 30 in good health. Some clones in this sample may be carry-over from other donors' samples. The chain uses TRBV5-1 and TRBJ2-7, with TRBD2 matching over 7 bases. This chain's CDR3 is CASTPLAAISYEQYF. DNA for the CDR3: TGCGCCAGCACCCCCCTAGCGGCCATCTCCTACGAGCAGTACTTC.